This TCR beta chain was captured by sequencing in a study of cytomegalovirus exposure and HLA in healthy donors. 60 Vbeta and 13 Jbeta primers were used in PCR. This table comes from immunoSEQ multiplex PCR, and its TCRdb copy is limited to in-frame clones, with some not included. The data show some 100,000 clones, more than 60% seen once. The V and J ends lost 4 bases and 6 bases respectively, with 12 bases between them. There are 13 residues in the CDR3. The germline V gene has CDR1 GTSNPN and CDR2 SVGIG (reference sequence). This clonotype was obtained from a female donor in good health and CMV-seronegative. The source material was PBMCs. V gene TRBV30 combines with J gene TRBJ2-2; D call uncertain. The CDR3 sequence is CAWTRSSSGELFF. In DNA form, the CDR3 reads TGTGCCTGGACCCGGTCAAGTTCCGGGGAGCTGTTTTTT.